Included here is one T cell receptor (beta chain) sequence, with context. What it binds is unknown. With a J-beta primer mix and a sample-barcoded 5' primer, a second PCR ran about 7 to 12 cycles. MiXCR was run by TCRdb on the 5' RACE reads, yielding one entry per CDR3 protein. This sample has roughly 830,000 distinct CDR3 sequences, with approximately 67% found just once. Trimming cost V 9 bases and J 8 bases, with 22 bases left between them. This CDR3 region has 14 residues. The data are from a study of blood T cells in healthy people across ages. Study-level points and caveats: Estimates of total diversity, which came from one million sequenced T cells, were considered to be underestimates. With age, beta diversity per million T cells declined roughly linearly, significantly by about 37.

Material for sequencing was blood. The origin of this receptor is a young man in good health. This rearrangement joins TRBV12-3 or TRBV12-4 to TRBJ1-2; a possible D gene is TRBD1 (5 bases). This CDR3 is CASRQSGVWDGYTF. The CDR3 DNA is TGTGCCAGTCGACAGTCTGGGGTGTGGGACGGCTACACCTTC.